This TCR beta chain was captured by sequencing in a study of immune characterization of retroperitoneal liposarcoma. TCRdb itself ran the PCR reads through MiXCR, one entry per CDR3 protein. The table lists about 3,100 distinct CDR3 sequences, approximately 50% of them singletons. This sequence originates from a male donor with retroperitoneal liposarcoma. Material: tumor tissue.

CDR3 DNA: TGTGCCAGCAGTTTAAGCGTTACCCAGTACTTC. Translated, it gives CASSLSVTQYF. The chain recombines TRBV12-3 or TRBV12-4 with TRBJ2-5; D is undetermined. The CDR3 spans 11 residues. V dropped 2 bases and J dropped 8 bases, with 6 bases sitting between them.